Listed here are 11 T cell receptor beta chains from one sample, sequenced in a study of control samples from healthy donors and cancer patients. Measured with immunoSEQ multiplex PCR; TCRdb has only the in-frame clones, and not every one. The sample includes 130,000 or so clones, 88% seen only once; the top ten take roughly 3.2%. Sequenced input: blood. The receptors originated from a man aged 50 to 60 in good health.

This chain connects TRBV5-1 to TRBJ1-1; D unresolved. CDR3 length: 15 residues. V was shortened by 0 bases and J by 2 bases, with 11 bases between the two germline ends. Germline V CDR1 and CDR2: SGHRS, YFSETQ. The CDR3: CASSLAPTGNTEAFF. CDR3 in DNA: TGCGCCAGCAGCTTGGCCCCCACGGGAAACACTGAAGCTTTCTTT.

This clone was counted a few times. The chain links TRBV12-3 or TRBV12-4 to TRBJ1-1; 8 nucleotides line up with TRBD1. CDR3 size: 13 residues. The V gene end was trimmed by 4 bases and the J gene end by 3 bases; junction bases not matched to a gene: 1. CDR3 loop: CASSSDRDTEAFF. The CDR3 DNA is TGTGCCAGCAGTTCGGACAGGGACACTGAAGCTTTCTTT.

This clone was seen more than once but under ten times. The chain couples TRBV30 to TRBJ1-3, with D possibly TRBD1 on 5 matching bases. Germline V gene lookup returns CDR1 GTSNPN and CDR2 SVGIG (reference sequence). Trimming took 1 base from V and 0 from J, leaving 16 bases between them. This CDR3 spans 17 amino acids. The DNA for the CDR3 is TGTGCCTGGAGTGGGGGCCGTTGGGAATCCTCTGGAAACACCATATATTTT. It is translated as CAWSGGRWESSGNTIYF.

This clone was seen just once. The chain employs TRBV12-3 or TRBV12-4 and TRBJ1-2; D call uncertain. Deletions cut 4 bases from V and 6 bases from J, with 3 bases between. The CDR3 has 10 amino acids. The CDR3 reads CASSSHGYTF. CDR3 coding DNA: TGTGCCAGCAGTTCGCATGGCTACACCTTC.

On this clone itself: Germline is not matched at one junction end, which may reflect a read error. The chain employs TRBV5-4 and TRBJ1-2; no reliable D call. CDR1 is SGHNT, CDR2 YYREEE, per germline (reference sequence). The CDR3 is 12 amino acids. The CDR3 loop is CANSSDRYGYTF. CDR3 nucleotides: TGTGCCAACAGCTCCGACCGCTATGGCTACACCTTC.

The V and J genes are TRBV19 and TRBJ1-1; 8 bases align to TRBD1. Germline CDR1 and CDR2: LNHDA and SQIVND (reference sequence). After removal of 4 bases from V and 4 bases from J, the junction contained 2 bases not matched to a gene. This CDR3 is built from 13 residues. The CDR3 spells CASSNGQGTEAFF. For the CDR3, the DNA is TGTGCCAGTAGTAACGGACAGGGCACTGAAGCTTTCTTT.

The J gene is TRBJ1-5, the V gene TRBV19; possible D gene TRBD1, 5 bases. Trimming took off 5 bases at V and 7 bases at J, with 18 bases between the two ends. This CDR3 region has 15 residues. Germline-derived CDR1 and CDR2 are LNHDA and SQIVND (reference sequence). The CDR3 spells CASSAGGRGSQPQHF. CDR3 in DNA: TGTGCCAGTAGTGCCGGCGGTCGGGGGAGCCAGCCCCAGCATTTT.

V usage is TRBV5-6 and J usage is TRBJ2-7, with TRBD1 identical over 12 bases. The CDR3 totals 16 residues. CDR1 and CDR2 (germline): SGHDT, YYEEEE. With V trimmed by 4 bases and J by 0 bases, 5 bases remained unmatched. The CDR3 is CASSAGTGGVSYEQYF. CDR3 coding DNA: TGTGCCAGCAGCGCCGGGACAGGGGGCGTCTCCTACGAGCAGTACTTC.

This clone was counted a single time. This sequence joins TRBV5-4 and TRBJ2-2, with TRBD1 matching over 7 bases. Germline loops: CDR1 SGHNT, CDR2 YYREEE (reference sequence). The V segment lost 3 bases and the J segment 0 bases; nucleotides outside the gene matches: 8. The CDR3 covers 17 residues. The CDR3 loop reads CASSSPRTGPNTGELFF. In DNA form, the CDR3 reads TGTGCCAGCAGCTCCCCCAGGACAGGCCCGAACACCGGGGAGCTGTTTTTT.

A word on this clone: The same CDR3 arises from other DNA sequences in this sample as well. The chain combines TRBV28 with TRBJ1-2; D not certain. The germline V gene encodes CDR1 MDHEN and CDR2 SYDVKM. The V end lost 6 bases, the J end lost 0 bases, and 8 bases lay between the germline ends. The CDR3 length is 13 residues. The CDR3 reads CASSLGTNYGYTF. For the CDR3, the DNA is TGTGCCAGCAGCCTGGGAACTAACTATGGCTACACCTTC.

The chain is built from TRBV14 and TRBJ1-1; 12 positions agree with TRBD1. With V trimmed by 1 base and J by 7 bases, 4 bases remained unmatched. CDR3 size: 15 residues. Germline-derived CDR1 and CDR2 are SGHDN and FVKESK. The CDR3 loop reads CASSQVGTGGSEAFF. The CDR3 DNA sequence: TGTGCCAGCAGCCAAGTGGGGACAGGGGGCAGTGAAGCTTTCTTT.